This T cell receptor (beta chain) was recorded in a study of neoadjuvant anti-PD-1 for oral cavity cancer. The CDR3 totals 14 residues. V dropped 5 bases and J dropped 4; count of bases not matched to a gene: 3. Germline lookup yields CDR1 SEHNR and CDR2 FQNEAQ (reference sequence). PBMC libraries mostly used around 510 ng of input genomic DNA, with six replicates per sample. TCRdb keeps only in-frame clones here, not all; method: immunoSEQ multiplex PCR. The sample contains 84,000 or so clones, 84% of which appear only once. Patients had HPV-negative, locally advanced oral cavity squamous cell carcinoma.

This receptor was taken from a person aged 35-80 years with oral cavity squamous cell carcinoma. The genes are TRBV7-9 and TRBJ2-2, with 8 bases lining up with TRBD1. Source: PBMCs, taken before nivolumab (anti-PD-1) treatment. For the CDR3, the DNA is TGTGCCAGCAGCCCACAGGGGGTCACCGGGGAGCTGTTTTTT. Protein product: CASSPQGVTGELFF.